The next 5 T cell receptor beta chains were all read from a single sample in a study of blood T cells in healthy people across ages. A J-beta primer mix and a sample-barcoded 5' primer were used in a second PCR of about 7 to 11 cycles. TCRdb passed the 5' RACE reads through MiXCR, listing each CDR3 protein once. The sample has roughly 1,500,000 distinct CDR3 sequences, roughly 40% seen once. The sample taken for sequencing was blood. Receptor source: a woman aged 18-29 years in good health.

The chain combines TRBV20-1 with TRBJ2-4; TRBD2 aligns across 12 bases. The end of the DNA fits TRBJ2-7 better, so the J call may be wrong. The CDR3 has 14 amino acids. Germline CDR1 is DFQATT and CDR2 is SNEGSKA (reference sequence). The CDR3 spells CSATPGLAGYEQYF. The CDR3 DNA sequence: TGCAGTGCAACGCCGGGACTAGCGGGCTACGAGCAGTACTTC.

This clonotype was seen a handful of times. The chain has TRBV11-2 and TRBJ2-3; 7 positions match TRBD1. This CDR3 is built from 16 residues. V dropped 2 bases and J dropped 2; count of bases not matched to a gene: 7. Per germline, CDR1 SGHAT and CDR2 FQNNGV. CDR3 loop: CASSLRGRFNTDTQYF. The DNA for the CDR3 is TGTGCCAGCAGCTTAAGGGGGCGGTTTAACACAGATACGCAGTATTTT.

This chain uses TRBV4-2 with TRBJ2-5, with D perhaps being TRBD1 or TRBD2 (7 bases each). CDR1 is LGHNA, CDR2 YNFKEQ, per germline. This CDR3 comprises 16 residues. Trimming stripped 4 bases from V and 5 bases from J, with 20 bases between. The CDR3 region is CASSPEGAGGAETQYF. In DNA form, the CDR3 reads TGTGCCAGCAGCCCAGAGGGGGCAGGGGGGGCGGAGACCCAGTACTTC.

CDR3 DNA: TGTGCCAGCAGGGCTCGGGGGGTGAGCACAGATACGCAGTATTTT. Protein: CASRARGVSTDTQYF. V gene TRBV27 combines with J gene TRBJ2-3; the match to TRBD2 covers 7 bases. Germline V gene sequence: CDR1 MNHEY, CDR2 SMNVEV (reference sequence). The junction had 6 bases not matched to a gene; V was cut back by 6 bases and J by 0 bases. The CDR3 sequence is 15 residues long.

The J gene is TRBJ2-7, the V gene TRBV6-5; 7 nucleotides line up with TRBD1. This CDR3 is built from 14 residues. Germline-derived CDR1 and CDR2 are MNHEY and SVGAGI. Germline trimming cut 0 bases from V and 7 bases from J; bases unmatched to any gene: 6. The CDR3 region has the DNA TGTGCCAGCAGTTACTCGACAGGGTCGGGGGAGCAGTACTTC. This translates into CASSYSTGSGEQYF.